This is a list of T cell receptor beta chains from one sample in a study of T cell changes during pregnancy in multiple sclerosis. Measured with immunoSEQ multiplex PCR; TCRdb has only the in-frame clones, and not every one. The sample includes under 75,000 clones, 75% to 95% of them seen just once. This specimen consisted of peripheral blood, obtained in the first trimester of pregnancy. All receptors derive from a female donor with multiple sclerosis, enrolled in a pregnancy study. Both conserved end residues are part of each CDR3. The order of the fields is clone size, J gene, V gene, D gene, CDR3 DNA, CDR3 protein. The D gene is left open where the match is weak. Clone size is given for some rows only: seen once, a few or many times, or a class if the clone is expanded.

clone size: .; J gene: TRBJ2-5; V gene: TRBV7-9; D gene: .; CDR3 DNA: TGTGCCAGCAGCTTAGAGGGTAGCGGCCAGACCCAGTACTTC; CDR3 protein: CASSLEGSGQTQYF
clone size: .; J gene: TRBJ2-7; V gene: TRBV19; D gene: .; CDR3 DNA: TGTGCCAGTAGCAGCGAAGGCCGCTACGAGCAGTACTTC; CDR3 protein: CASSSEGRYEQYF
clone size: .; J gene: TRBJ2-5; V gene: TRBV5-1; D gene: .; CDR3 DNA: TGCGCCAGCAGACTTCAAGAGACCCAGTACTTC; CDR3 protein: CASRLQETQYF
clone size: .; J gene: TRBJ2-7; V gene: TRBV5-5; D gene: TRBD2; CDR3 DNA: TGTGCCAGCAGCTTGAGACTAGCTCCTAGCTCCTACGAGCAGTACTTC; CDR3 protein: CASSLRLAPSSYEQYF
clone size: .; J gene: TRBJ2-3; V gene: TRBV6-6; D gene: .; CDR3 DNA: TGTGCCAGCAGTTCGGCAGATACGCAGTATTTT; CDR3 protein: CASSSADTQYF
clone size: .; J gene: TRBJ2-7; V gene: TRBV4-2; D gene: TRBD2; CDR3 DNA: TGTGCCAGCAGCCATAATTGGGGGGGAGCGGACGAGCAGTACTTC; CDR3 protein: CASSHNWGGADEQYF
clone size: .; J gene: TRBJ2-1; V gene: TRBV6-4; D gene: TRBD2; CDR3 DNA: TGTGCCAGCAGTGATTCGGGAGGGCCGTCGAATGAGCAGTTCTTC; CDR3 protein: CASSDSGGPSNEQFF
clone size: .; J gene: TRBJ1-1; V gene: TRBV6-1; D gene: .; CDR3 DNA: TGTGCCAGCAGTGAAGGTTGGTTCTACAACACTGAAGCTTTCTTT; CDR3 protein: CASSEGWFYNTEAFF
clone size: .; J gene: TRBJ2-3; V gene: TRBV5-1; D gene: TRBD1; CDR3 DNA: TGCGCCAGCAGCTTAATGACCGGGACAGGGACCTCGCAGTATTTT; CDR3 protein: CASSLMTGTGTSQYF
clone size: .; J gene: TRBJ2-7; V gene: TRBV2; D gene: .; CDR3 DNA: TGTGCCAGCAACTTTGGGGGCCGCTACTACGAGCAGTACTTC; CDR3 protein: CASNFGGRYYEQYF
clone size: .; J gene: TRBJ1-4; V gene: TRBV4-2; D gene: TRBD1; CDR3 DNA: TGTGCCAGCAGCCTCGGGACAGGGACGGCAAAACTGTTTTTT; CDR3 protein: CASSLGTGTAKLFF
clone size: .; J gene: TRBJ2-1; V gene: TRBV5-1; D gene: .; CDR3 DNA: TGCGCCAGCAGCTCACAGACATTCCCGGACAATGAGCAGTTCTTC; CDR3 protein: CASSSQTFPDNEQFF
clone size: .; J gene: TRBJ2-1; V gene: TRBV5-1; D gene: TRBD1; CDR3 DNA: TGCGCCAGCAGCTCGAGACAGGGCTTCGATGAGCAGTTCTTC; CDR3 protein: CASSSRQGFDEQFF
clone size: once; J gene: TRBJ2-2; V gene: TRBV7-6; D gene: TRBD1; CDR3 DNA: TGTGCCAGCAGCCCCGGACAGGGAGGCACCGGGGAGCTGTTTTTT; CDR3 protein: CASSPGQGGTGELFF
clone size: few; J gene: TRBJ1-2; V gene: TRBV5-1; D gene: TRBD1; CDR3 DNA: TGCGCCAGCAGCTTTCGCCCGGGACAGACTTATGGCTACACCTTC; CDR3 protein: CASSFRPGQTYGYTF
clone size: .; J gene: TRBJ1-1; V gene: TRBV5-6; D gene: .; CDR3 DNA: TGTGCCAGCAGCTTCTGGGCCTTACTGAACACTGAAGCTTTCTTT; CDR3 protein: CASSFWALLNTEAFF
clone size: .; J gene: TRBJ1-1; V gene: TRBV11-2; D gene: TRBD1; CDR3 DNA: TGTGCCAGCAGCCGTACGGGACAGATGAACACTGAAGCTTTCTTT; CDR3 protein: CASSRTGQMNTEAFF
clone size: .; J gene: TRBJ2-7; V gene: TRBV7-2; D gene: TRBD2; CDR3 DNA: TGTGCCAGCAGGCGGGAGGGCCTCGAGCAGTACTTC; CDR3 protein: CASRREGLEQYF
clone size: .; J gene: TRBJ2-2; V gene: TRBV6-6; D gene: .; CDR3 DNA: TGTGCCAGCAGTCCCGGACAGCTGAACACCGGGGAGCTGTTTTTT; CDR3 protein: CASSPGQLNTGELFF
clone size: .; J gene: TRBJ2-4; V gene: TRBV6-5; D gene: .; CDR3 DNA: TGTGCCAGCAGTTTGAGTAAATGGGCAGGGCCGACGTACTTC; CDR3 protein: CASSLSKWAGPTYF
clone size: .; J gene: TRBJ1-2; V gene: TRBV19; D gene: .; CDR3 DNA: TGTGCCAGTAGGGGAGGGATAGAGGACTATGGCTACACCTTC; CDR3 protein: CASRGGIEDYGYTF
clone size: once; J gene: TRBJ1-1; V gene: TRBV7-9; D gene: .; CDR3 DNA: TGTGCCAGCAGCCCACGACAGGCTGAAGCTTTCTTT; CDR3 protein: CASSPRQAEAFF
clone size: .; J gene: TRBJ2-7; V gene: TRBV28; D gene: TRBD2; CDR3 DNA: TGTGCCAGCACTTTGACTAGCACCCGCGAGCAGTACTTC; CDR3 protein: CASTLTSTREQYF
clone size: .; J gene: TRBJ2-1; V gene: TRBV4-1; D gene: TRBD2; CDR3 DNA: TGCGCCAGCAGCCTCCGACTAGCGGGCCCAGATGACAATGAGCAGTTCTTC; CDR3 protein: CASSLRLAGPDDNEQFF
clone size: .; J gene: TRBJ2-1; V gene: TRBV6-4; D gene: TRBD2; CDR3 DNA: TGTGCCAGCAGTCCGTCTCTATTCCTAGCGGGCCTCACCTACAATGAGCAGTTCTTC; CDR3 protein: CASSPSLFLAGLTYNEQFF
clone size: .; J gene: TRBJ1-1; V gene: TRBV18; D gene: .; CDR3 DNA: TGTGCCAGCTCACCTGGCCAGTCACCTGAAGCTTTCTTT; CDR3 protein: CASSPGQSPEAFF
clone size: .; J gene: TRBJ2-1; V gene: TRBV6-1; D gene: TRBD1; CDR3 DNA: TGTGCCAGCAGTGAAATGGGGACAGGGTACTACAATGAGCAGTTCTTC; CDR3 protein: CASSEMGTGYYNEQFF